This TCR beta chain was sequenced in a study of blood T cell repertoires in COVID-19. Trimming took off 0 bases at V and 12 bases at J, with 15 bases between the two ends. The CDR3 covers 13 residues. CDR1 and CDR2 from the germline V gene are MGHRA and YSYEKL. Data came from immunoSEQ multiplex PCR; TCRdb stores just in-frame clones and leaves some out. Found here are about 140,000 clones, 88% of them singletons; the top ten hold about 10%. The receptor was derived from a man between 60 and 75 years old with active or convalescent COVID-19. Sequenced input: peripheral blood. The rearrangement uses TRBV4-1 and TRBJ2-7, with TRBD1 as a possible D gene (5 bases). The DNA for the CDR3 is TGCGCCAGCAGCCAAGATCCAGACTCCCAGGGGTACTTC. It specifies CASSQDPDSQGYF.